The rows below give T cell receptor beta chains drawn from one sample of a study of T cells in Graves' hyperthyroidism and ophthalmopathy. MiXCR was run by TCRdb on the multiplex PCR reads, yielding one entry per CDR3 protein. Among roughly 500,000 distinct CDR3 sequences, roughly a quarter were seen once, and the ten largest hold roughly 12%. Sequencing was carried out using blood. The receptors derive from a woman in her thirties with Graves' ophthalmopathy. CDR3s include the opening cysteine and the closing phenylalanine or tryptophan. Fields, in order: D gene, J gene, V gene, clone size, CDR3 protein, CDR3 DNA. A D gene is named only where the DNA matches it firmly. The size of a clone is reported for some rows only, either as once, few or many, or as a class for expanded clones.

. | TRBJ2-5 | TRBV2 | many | CASSEESSRETQYF | TGTGCCAGCAGTGAAGAGTCTAGCAGAGAGACCCAGTACTTC
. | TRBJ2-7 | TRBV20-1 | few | CSARDPRGAGTEQYF | TGCAGTGCTAGAGATCCAAGGGGGGCTGGTACCGAGCAGTACTTC
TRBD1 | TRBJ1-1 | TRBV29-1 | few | CSVYPTGEGNTEAFF | TGCAGCGTTTACCCGACAGGGGAGGGGAACACTGAAGCTTTCTTT
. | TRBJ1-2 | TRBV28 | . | CASSLLVSDYGYTF | TGTGCCAGCAGTTTGTTGGTGTCAGACTATGGCTACACCTTC
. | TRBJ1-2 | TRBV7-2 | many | CASSLGQRNGYTF | TGTGCCAGCAGCTTAGGACAGAGGAACGGCTACACCTTC
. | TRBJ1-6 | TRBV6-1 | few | CASSERRQSNSPLHF | TGTGCCAGCAGTGAAAGGCGACAGAGTAATTCACCCCTCCACTTT
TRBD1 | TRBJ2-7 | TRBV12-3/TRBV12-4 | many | CASRDSDRVGYEQYF | TGTGCCAGCAGGGACTCGGACAGGGTTGGGTACGAGCAGTACTTC
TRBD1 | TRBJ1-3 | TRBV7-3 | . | CASSSGTGQTDTIYF | TGTGCCAGCAGCTCCGGGACAGGGCAAACAGACACCATATATTTT
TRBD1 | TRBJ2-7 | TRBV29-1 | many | CSVAGQGPYEQYF | TGCAGCGTAGCCGGACAGGGGCCCTACGAGCAGTACTTC
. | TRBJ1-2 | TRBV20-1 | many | CSARVAYGYTF | TGCAGTGCTAGAGTAGCTTATGGCTACACCTTC
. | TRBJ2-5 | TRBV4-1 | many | CASSQTTTQETQYF | TGCGCCAGCAGCCAAACGACTACACAAGAGACCCAGTACTTC
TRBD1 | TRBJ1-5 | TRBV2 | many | CASSAQGVQPQHF | TGTGCCAGCAGTGCACAGGGGGTTCAGCCCCAGCATTTT
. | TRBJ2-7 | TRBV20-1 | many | CSARPGTYEQYF | TGCAGTGCTAGACCAGGAACCTACGAGCAGTACTTC
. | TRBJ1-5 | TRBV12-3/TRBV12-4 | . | CASSLLDGGNQPQHF | TGTGCCAGCAGCCTCCTCGATGGGGGCAATCAGCCCCAGCATTTT
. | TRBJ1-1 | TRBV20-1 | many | CSAVRGEDTEAFF | TGCAGTGCAGTGCGGGGGGAGGACACTGAAGCTTTCTTT
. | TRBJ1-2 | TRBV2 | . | CATHRGAPYGYTF | TGTGCGACCCATCGGGGGGCCCCCTATGGCTACACCTTC
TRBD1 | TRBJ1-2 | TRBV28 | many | CASSVPLRGWPGYTF | TGTGCCAGCAGTGTCCCCCTCAGGGGGTGGCCTGGCTACACCTTC
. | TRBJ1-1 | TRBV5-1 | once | CASSSEGDSGEAFF | TGCGCCAGCAGCTCGGAGGGAGACAGTGGGGAAGCTTTCTTT
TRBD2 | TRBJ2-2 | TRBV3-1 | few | CASSEAGFANTGELFF | TGTGCCAGCAGTGAAGCGGGGTTCGCGAACACCGGGGAGCTGTTTTTT
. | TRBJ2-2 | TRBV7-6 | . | CASSSPGLSGAYTGELFF | TGTGCCAGCAGCTCACCCGGGCTTTCAGGGGCGTATACCGGGGAGCTGTTTTTT
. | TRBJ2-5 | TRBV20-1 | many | CSATNHRDPRETQYF | TGCAGTGCTACTAACCACCGGGACCCCCGGGAGACCCAGTACTTC
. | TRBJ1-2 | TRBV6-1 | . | CASKVGNYGYTF | TGTGCCAGCAAGGTCGGCAACTATGGCTACACCTTC
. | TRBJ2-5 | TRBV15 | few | CATSSFPPAVETQYF | TGTGCCACCAGCAGTTTCCCCCCCGCCGTGGAGACCCAGTACTTC
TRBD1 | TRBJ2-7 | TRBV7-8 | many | CASSQRTGGVEQYF | TGTGCCAGCAGCCAGAGGACAGGGGGGGTCGAGCAGTACTTC
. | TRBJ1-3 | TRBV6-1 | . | CASMSPGNTIYF | TGTGCCAGCATGTCTCCTGGAAACACCATATATTTT
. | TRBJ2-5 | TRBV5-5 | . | CASSWWGTGVGETQYF | TGTGCCAGCAGCTGGTGGGGGACTGGTGTTGGCGAGACCCAGTACTTC
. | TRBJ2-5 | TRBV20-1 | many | CSGQLRKETQYF | TGCTCTGGACAACTTCGGAAAGAGACCCAGTACTTC
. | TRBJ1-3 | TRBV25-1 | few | CASSDFGEMTLFPSGNTIYF | TGTGCCAGCAGTGATTTCGGGGAAATGACCTTGTTTCCCTCTGGAAACACCATATATTTT
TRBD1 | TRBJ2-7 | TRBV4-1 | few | CASSHLQGAGYEQYF | TGCGCCAGCAGCCACTTACAGGGGGCTGGGTACGAGCAGTACTTC
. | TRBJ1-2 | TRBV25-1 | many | CASSELGNYGYTF | TGTGCCAGCAGTGAACTGGGCAACTATGGCTACACCTTC
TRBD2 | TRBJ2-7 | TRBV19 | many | CASSILAGGNSYEQYF | TGTGCCAGTAGTATACTAGCGGGGGGGAATTCCTACGAGCAGTACTTC
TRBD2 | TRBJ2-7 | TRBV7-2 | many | CASSSQSGGHYEQYF | TGTGCCAGCAGCTCTCAGTCGGGGGGGCACTACGAGCAGTACTTC
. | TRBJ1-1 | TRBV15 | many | CATSRVLAGDTEAFF | TGTGCCACCAGCAGAGTTTTGGCAGGGGACACTGAAGCTTTCTTT
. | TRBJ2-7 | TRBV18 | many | CASSSQGGIYEQYF | TGTGCCAGCTCATCCCAGGGAGGAATTTACGAGCAGTACTTC
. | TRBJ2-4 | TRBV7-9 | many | CASTSTAAKNIQYF | TGTGCCAGCACCTCGACAGCAGCCAAAAACATTCAGTACTTC
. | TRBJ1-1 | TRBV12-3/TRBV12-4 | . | CASSLRDGVEAFF | TGTGCCAGCAGTCTCCGGGACGGAGTTGAAGCTTTCTTT
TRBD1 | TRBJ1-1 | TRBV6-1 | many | CASSPDRVRAEAFF | TGTGCCAGCAGCCCGGACAGGGTTCGAGCTGAAGCTTTCTTT
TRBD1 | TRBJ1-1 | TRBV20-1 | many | CGPSGTGDLNTEAFF | TGCGGCCCCTCCGGGACAGGGGACTTAAACACTGAAGCTTTCTTT
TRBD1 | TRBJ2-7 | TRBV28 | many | CASSKTGYPYEQYF | TGTGCCAGCAGTAAGACAGGGTATCCCTACGAGCAGTACTTC
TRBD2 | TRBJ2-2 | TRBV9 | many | CASSDRTSGRTVAGELFF | TGTGCCAGCAGCGATCGGACTAGCGGGAGAACGGTAGCCGGGGAGCTGTTTTTT
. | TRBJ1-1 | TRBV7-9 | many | CASSYPGGANTEAFF | TGTGCCAGCAGTTACCCGGGAGGCGCAAACACTGAAGCTTTCTTT
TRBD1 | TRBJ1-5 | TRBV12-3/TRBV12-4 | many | CASRADRVINQPQHF | TGTGCCAGCAGAGCAGACAGGGTAATCAATCAGCCCCAGCATTTT